Below, 29 T cell receptor beta chains from the same sample are listed, as sequenced in a study of early T cells in non-severe SARS-CoV-2 infection. TCRdb reprocessed the 5' RACE reads with MiXCR, giving one entry per CDR3 protein. The table has more than 65,000 distinct CDR3 sequences, about 12% seen once. Sequences were obtained from whole blood. Receptor source: an adult who was a healthcare worker with PCR-confirmed SARS-CoV-2 infection or an uninfected control (not recorded which).

The chain employs TRBV10-3 and TRBJ1-6; D is unresolved. CDR1 and CDR2 (germline): ENHRY, SYGVKD. The CDR3 has 15 amino acids. V shed 8 bases and J shed 5 bases, with 16 bases lying between them. CDR3 residues: CAIGWREEDNSPLHF. The CDR3 nucleotides read TGTGCCATCGGCTGGAGGGAGGAGGATAATTCACCCCTCCACTTT.

The genes are TRBV7-2 and TRBJ2-1; tentative D call: TRBD2 (6 bases). V dropped 2 bases and J dropped 5 bases, with 10 bases sitting between them. CDR3 length: 14 amino acids. Germline V gene data show CDR1 as SGHTA and CDR2 as FQGNSA. The CDR3 region is CASSLFTSNNEQFF. The CDR3 DNA reads as TGTGCCAGCAGCTTATTTACTAGCAACAATGAGCAGTTCTTC.

This clonotype occurred a few times. A read error may explain this, as a much larger clone is one base away. The chain is built from TRBV9 and TRBJ2-6; D is ambiguous. Germline V gene lookup returns CDR1 SGDLS and CDR2 YYNGEE. The CDR3 contains 13 residues. This CDR3 is CASSVAGTNVLTF. CDR3 coding DNA: TGTGCCAGCAGCGTAGCTGGGACCAACGTCCTGACTTTC.

Ten or more counts support this clonotype. V is TRBV6-5 and J is TRBJ1-5, with D uncertain. CDR1 and CDR2 from the germline V gene are MNHEY and SVGAGI. V was cut by 2 bases and J by 5 bases, with 7 bases left in between. This CDR3 contains 13 residues. The chain's CDR3 is CASSYEKDQPQHF. CDR3 DNA: TGTGCCAGCAGTTACGAAAAAGATCAGCCCCAGCATTTT.

This clonotype has at least ten counts. The J gene is TRBJ2-2, the V gene TRBV15; the D gene is possibly TRBD1 (6 bases). V lost 5 bases, J lost 7 bases, and 14 bases lay in between. Germline CDR1 reads LNHNV; CDR2 reads YYDKDF (reference sequence). The CDR3 is 14 residues long. DNA for the CDR3: TGTGCCACCAGCTCCCTTACAGGGATCGGGGAGCTGTTTTTT. Encoded protein: CATSSLTGIGELFF.

This clonotype was found many times. The chain has TRBV20-1 and TRBJ2-1; D unresolved. The CDR3 runs 15 residues. Germline-derived CDR1 and CDR2 are DFQATT and SNEGSKA (reference sequence). The V gene lost 6 bases and the J gene lost 0 bases, with 15 bases spanning the gap. The CDR3 protein is CSARITLSSYNEQFF. As DNA, the CDR3 is TGCAGTGCCCGTATTACCTTGAGCTCCTACAATGAGCAGTTCTTC.

This clonotype was seen many times. This chain connects TRBV29-1 to TRBJ2-1; D not certain. Trimming pared 3 bases from V and 9 bases from J, leaving 9 bases between. The germline V gene has CDR1 SQVTM and CDR2 ANQGSEA. CDR3 size: 11 residues. The CDR3 DNA sequence: TGCAGCGTTGAGATCCTTGGTGAGCAGTTCTTC. Translated, it gives CSVEILGEQFF.

This clonotype was observed many times. The chain combines TRBV9 with TRBJ1-1; the match to TRBD1 covers 9 bases. CDR3 length: 16 residues. V was pared by 3 bases and J by 2 bases, with 8 bases of the junction left unmatched. Germline CDR1 is SGDLS and CDR2 is YYNGEE. The CDR3 nucleotides read TGTGCCAGCAGCGCGGGGACAGGGTGGGCAAACACTGAAGCTTTCTTT. Protein sequence: CASSAGTGWANTEAFF.

This chain uses TRBV6-1 with TRBJ2-3; either TRBD1 or TRBD2 may supply D (5 bases each). Germline V gives CDR1 MNHNS, CDR2 SASEGT. V gave up 7 bases and J gave up 4 bases, with 18 bases separating them. CDR3 size: 15 residues. The CDR3 loop is CASNNRGAGADTQYF. The CDR3 nucleotides are TGTGCCAGCAACAACCGAGGGGCCGGAGCAGATACGCAGTATTTT.

This clonotype was counted many times. The chain is built from TRBV7-2 and TRBJ2-1; no definite D call. Trimming pared 2 bases from V and 4 bases from J, leaving 15 bases between. Germline CDR1 and CDR2: SGHTA and FQGNSA. CDR3 length: 16 amino acids. The CDR3 protein is CASSLIFSHAYNEQFF. The CDR3 DNA reads as TGTGCCAGCAGCTTAATTTTCAGTCATGCTTACAATGAGCAGTTCTTC.

This clonotype has ten or more counts. The chain joins TRBV18 to TRBJ2-7, with unresolved D. Germline V CDR1 and CDR2: KGHSH, LQKENI. Between the trimmed V and J ends, which lost 3 bases and 7 bases, there was a span of 13 bases. The CDR3 has 13 residues. This CDR3 is CASSPPRSIEQYF. The CDR3 DNA is TGTGCCAGCTCACCCCCCCGGTCCATTGAGCAGTACTTC. The full variable domain, its missing parts supplied by reference TRBV18 and TRBJ2-7, is NAGVMQNPRHLVRRRGQEARLRCSPMKGHSHVYWYRQLPEEGLKFMVYLQKENIIDESGMPKERFSAEFPKEGPSILRIQQVVRGDSAAYFCASSPPRSIEQYFGPGTRLTVT.

This clonotype was detected ten times or more. Written as DNA, the CDR3 is TGCAGTGCTAGAGACAGGGTCGACACCGGGGAGCTGTTTTTT. It codes for CSARDRVDTGELFF. The chain couples TRBV20-1 to TRBJ2-2; possible D gene TRBD1, 5 bases. The V end lost 0 bases, the J end lost 3 bases, and 8 bases lay between the germline ends. Germline V gene lookup returns CDR1 DFQATT and CDR2 SNEGSKA (reference sequence). The CDR3 spans 14 residues.

This clonotype was detected ten times or more. This chain links TRBV12-5 with TRBJ1-1; 7 bases match TRBD1. Losses at the gene ends were 2 bases for V and 0 bases for J; bases not matched to a gene: 15. Per germline, CDR1 LGHNT and CDR2 FRNRAP. CDR3 length: 19 residues. CDR3 in amino acids: CASGLPPRTGLLMNTEAFF. The CDR3 region has the DNA TGTGCTAGTGGTTTGCCACCGAGGACAGGCCTACTAATGAACACTGAAGCTTTCTTT.

There are a few counts of this clonotype. V usage is TRBV10-3 and J usage is TRBJ2-1; tentatively, D is TRBD1 (6 bases). Germline V lookup: CDR1 ENHRY, CDR2 SYGVKD. The CDR3 covers 12 residues. V shed 4 bases and J shed 7 bases, with 8 bases lying between them. CDR3 amino acids: CAISGGQNEQFF. The CDR3 DNA is TGTGCCATCAGTGGGGGGCAAAATGAGCAGTTCTTC.

This clonotype was picked up a small number of times. The V gene is TRBV6-5, the J gene TRBJ1-1; unclear D gene. The germline V gene encodes CDR1 MNHEY and CDR2 SVGAGI. The CDR3 spans 14 residues. Trimming cost V 4 bases and J 5 bases, with 14 bases left between them. This CDR3 reads CASSSPAGLTEAFF. For the CDR3, the DNA is TGTGCCAGCAGTTCCCCGGCAGGATTGACTGAAGCTTTCTTT.

This clonotype was seen repeatedly, ten times or more. V is TRBV11-2 and J is TRBJ1-4; D possibly corresponds to TRBD1 (5 bases). The CDR3 runs 16 residues. CDR1 is SGHAT, CDR2 FQNNGV, per germline. Deletions cut 4 bases from V and 5 bases from J, with 17 bases between. CDR3 sequence reads: CASSSPRAGANEKLFF. CDR3 DNA: TGTGCCAGCAGCTCCCCCCGTGCTGGGGCCAATGAAAAACTGTTTTTT.

This clonotype was seen repeatedly, ten times or more. CDR3 residues: CASSPLGQGTGEQYF. CDR3 nucleotide sequence: TGTGCCAGCAGCCCCCTCGGACAGGGGACGGGCGAGCAGTACTTC. The chain couples TRBV28 to TRBJ2-7, with TRBD1 matching 9 bases. This CDR3 has 15 residues. The V segment lost 6 bases and the J segment 6 bases; nucleotides outside the gene matches: 12. Germline V gene data show CDR1 as MDHEN and CDR2 as SYDVKM.

This clonotype was recorded many times. This chain connects TRBV19 to TRBJ2-7, with 7 bases identical to TRBD1. V trimming: 6 bases; J trimming: 2 bases; junction bases outside the gene matches: 4. In germline, CDR1 is LNHDA, CDR2 SQIVND (reference sequence). The CDR3 covers 13 residues. Written as DNA, the CDR3 is TGTGCCAGTAGCTTTGGGACAGCCTACGAGCAGTACTTC. Translating it yields CASSFGTAYEQYF.

This clonotype was counted at least ten times. The chain carries TRBV28 and TRBJ2-7, with 9 bases lining up with TRBD1. Germline V gives CDR1 MDHEN, CDR2 SYDVKM. The CDR3 consists of 15 residues. J lost 6 bases, V lost 5 bases, and 11 bases had no gene match. The CDR3 here is CASSAHGTGNREQYF. DNA of the CDR3: TGTGCCAGCAGTGCCCACGGGACAGGGAACCGCGAGCAGTACTTC.

V and J are TRBV7-8 and TRBJ2-7; a weak D match, TRBD2 (5 bases). Per the germline V gene, CDR1 is SGHVS and CDR2 is FQNEAQ. The ends were cut back, 4 bases at V and 4 bases at J, with 17 bases in the middle. CDR3 length equals 15 residues. The CDR3 is CASSYRPEGFYEQYF. CDR3 bases: TGTGCCAGCAGCTATAGACCAGAGGGTTTTTACGAGCAGTACTTC.

The rearrangement uses TRBV6-1 and TRBJ1-2, with D maybe TRBD1 (5 bases). CDR1 MNHNS and CDR2 SASEGT come from the germline V gene. The CDR3 covers 15 residues. Trimming cost V 6 bases and J 4 bases, with 18 bases left between them. The CDR3 protein is CASRLGRGTSYGYTF. The CDR3 bases are TGTGCCAGCAGACTGGGACGGGGGACGTCCTATGGCTACACCTTC.

This clonotype was picked up many times. The chain links TRBV7-9 to TRBJ2-1, with D possibly being TRBD1 (5 bases). Germline values: CDR1 SEHNR, CDR2 FQNEAQ (reference sequence). CDR3 size: 16 residues. Deletions cut 5 bases from V and 9 bases from J, with 23 bases between. CDR3 sequence (DNA): TGTGCCAGCAGCCCGAACTGGAGTAAAGGGGAAGTTGAGCAGTTCTTC. Translating gives CASSPNWSKGEVEQFF.

This clonotype appeared many times. The J gene is TRBJ2-1, the V gene TRBV28; a possible D gene is TRBD1 (5 bases). The CDR3 consists of 13 residues. Trimming left V 2 bases short and J 7 bases short, with 9 bases between. Germline V lookup: CDR1 MDHEN, CDR2 SYDVKM. The chain's CDR3 is CASSLGYRNEQFF. The CDR3, as DNA: TGTGCCAGCAGTTTAGGGTACAGGAATGAGCAGTTCTTC. Drawing the rest from reference TRBV28 and TRBJ2-1, the complete variable domain is DVKVTQSSRYLVKRTGEKVFLECVQDMDHENMFWYRQDPGLGLRLIYFSYDVKMKEKGDIPEGYSVSREKKERFSLILESASTNQTSMYLCASSLGYRNEQFFGPGTRLTVL.

The chain recombines TRBV29-1 with TRBJ1-2; D is unresolved. Trimming took 7 bases from V and 0 from J, leaving 9 bases between them. The length of the CDR3 is 12 residues. Germline CDR1 SQVTM, CDR2 ANQGSEA. In DNA form, the CDR3 reads TGCAGCGATAGGAGGGCTAACTATGGCTACACCTTC. Amino acid sequence: CSDRRANYGYTF.

The chain uses TRBV29-1 and TRBJ2-7; TRBD1 aligns across 7 bases. The V gene's germline CDR1 is SQVTM and CDR2 ANQGSEA. The CDR3 spans 13 residues. Trimming at V came to 6 bases and at J to 2 bases, leaving 7 bases not matched to a gene. The CDR3: CSVSRDRTYEQYF. Here the CDR3 DNA reads TGCAGCGTATCCCGGGACAGAACCTACGAGCAGTACTTC.

The chain combines TRBV29-1 with TRBJ2-2, with unresolved D. Trimming stripped 6 bases from V and 4 bases from J, with 12 bases between. Germline V gives CDR1 SQVTM, CDR2 ANQGSEA. The CDR3 contains 13 residues. For the CDR3, the DNA is TGCAGCGTCTCGACCACGGGCACCGGGGAGCTGTTTTTT. Translating gives CSVSTTGTGELFF.

This clonotype was counted ten times or more. This sequence joins TRBV6-5 and TRBJ1-5, with D unclear. Germline CDR1 and CDR2: MNHEY and SVGAGI. The CDR3 loop spans 14 amino acids. Trimming removed 4 bases at V and 6 bases at J, with 13 bases between. In DNA form, the CDR3 reads TGTGCCAGCAGTTGGTCAGGTGATAGTCAGCCCCAGCATTTT. Translation: CASSWSGDSQPQHF.

The J gene is TRBJ2-2, the V gene TRBV11-2; 7 bases are shared with TRBD1. There are 18 residues in the CDR3. V gave up 4 bases and J gave up 6 bases; unmatched junction bases: 17. The germline V gene encodes CDR1 SGHAT and CDR2 FQNNGV. The CDR3 sequence is CASSSRSPFRGKSGELFF. DNA for the CDR3: TGTGCCAGCAGCTCAAGGTCCCCCTTCAGGGGGAAGTCCGGGGAGCTGTTTTTT.

This clonotype was counted many times. The chain joins TRBV28 to TRBJ1-6; D gene unclear. Trimming removed 2 bases at V and 1 base at J, with 6 bases between. From germline, CDR1 is MDHEN and CDR2 SYDVKM. This CDR3 contains 15 residues. CDR3 DNA: TGTGCCAGCAGTTTACCGGGTTCCTATAATTCACCCCTCCACTTT. Translating it yields CASSLPGSYNSPLHF.